This T cell receptor (beta chain) is from a study of CD8+CD57+ T cells in acquired aplastic anemia. The CDR3 covers 13 residues. Germline CDR1 is SGHRS and CDR2 is YFSETQ. V lost 1 base to trimming and J lost 5 bases, with 6 bases between them. It was genomic DNA that served as the template for profiling TCR beta VDJ and CDR3. TCRdb re-derived calls from the reads in MiXCR, one entry per CDR3 protein. The table has under 350,000 distinct CDR3 sequences, 55% to 65% seen once. The specimen sequenced was sorted CD4+, CD8+, or CD8+CD57+ T cells (not recorded which) from PBMCs. V usage is TRBV5-1 and J usage is TRBJ2-2; no firm D call. This clonotype was obtained from a human donor with severe aplastic anemia or a healthy control (not recorded which). In nucleotides, the CDR3 is TGCGCCAGCAGCTTGAAGGAAACCGGGGAGCTGTTTTTT. Amino acid sequence: CASSLKETGELFF.